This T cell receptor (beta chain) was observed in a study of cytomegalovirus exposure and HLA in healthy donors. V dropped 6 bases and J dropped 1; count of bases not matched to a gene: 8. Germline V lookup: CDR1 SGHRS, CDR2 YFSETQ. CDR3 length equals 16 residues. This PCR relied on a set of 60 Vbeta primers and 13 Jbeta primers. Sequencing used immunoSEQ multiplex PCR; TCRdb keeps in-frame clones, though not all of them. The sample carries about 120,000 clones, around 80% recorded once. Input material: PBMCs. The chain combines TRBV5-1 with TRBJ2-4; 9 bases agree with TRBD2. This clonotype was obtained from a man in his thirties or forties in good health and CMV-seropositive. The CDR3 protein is CASTDASGIAKNIQYF. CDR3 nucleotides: TGCGCCAGCACCGACGCTAGCGGGATCGCCAAAAACATTCAGTACTTC. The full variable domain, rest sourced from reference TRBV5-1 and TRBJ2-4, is KAGVTQTPRYLIKTRGQQVTLSCSPISGHRSVSWYQQTPGQGLQFLFEYFSETQRNKGNFPGRFSGRQFSNSRSEMNVSTLELGDSALYLCASTDASGIAKNIQYFGAGTRLSVL.